The following is a T cell receptor (beta chain) sequence with its context. Combining a sample-barcoded 5' primer with a J-beta primer mix, a second PCR ran for roughly 7 to 11 cycles. TCRdb re-derived calls from the 5' RACE reads in MiXCR, one entry per CDR3 protein. The profile covers hundreds of thousands of distinct CDR3 sequences, with about 44% appearing a single time and 10% to 15% taken by the ten largest. The CDR3 runs 18 residues. In germline, CDR1 is SGHTA, CDR2 FQGNSA. This sample was included in a study of blood T cells in healthy people across ages. Donors ranged from about 6 to 90 years old and were healthy Caucasians in Russia.

The sequenced sample was blood. This TCR derives from a man aged 25-45 years in good health. V is TRBV7-2 and J is TRBJ2-4, with TRBD2 as a possible D gene (5 bases). The J call may be wrong; the DNA end is better matched by TRBJ2-7. This chain's CDR3 is CASSLETIGLGGSYEQYF. In DNA, the CDR3 is TGTGCCAGCAGCTTAGAAACTATTGGCCTCGGAGGCTCCTACGAGCAGTACTTC.